The entry below describes one T cell receptor (beta chain). This sample was included in a study of T cell responses to AZD1222 COVID-19 vaccine. Using immunoSEQ multiplex PCR, the repertoire was profiled, and TCRdb retains in-frame clones only, with some absent. The sample has 140,000 to 150,000 clones, over 75% seen once. The CDR3 loop spans 15 amino acids. J lost 7 bases, V lost 5 bases, and 10 bases had no gene match. Germline V gene sequence: CDR1 MNHEY, CDR2 SVGEGT. This specimen was peripheral blood, taken on day 0 of AZD1222 vaccination. The sequence derives from an adult in good health. The chain links TRBV6-2 or TRBV6-3 to TRBJ1-1; 10 nucleotides agree with TRBD1. The CDR3 DNA reads as TGTGCCAGCAGTCGAACCGGGACAGGGGATGTTGAAGCTTTCTTT. This encodes CASSRTGTGDVEAFF.